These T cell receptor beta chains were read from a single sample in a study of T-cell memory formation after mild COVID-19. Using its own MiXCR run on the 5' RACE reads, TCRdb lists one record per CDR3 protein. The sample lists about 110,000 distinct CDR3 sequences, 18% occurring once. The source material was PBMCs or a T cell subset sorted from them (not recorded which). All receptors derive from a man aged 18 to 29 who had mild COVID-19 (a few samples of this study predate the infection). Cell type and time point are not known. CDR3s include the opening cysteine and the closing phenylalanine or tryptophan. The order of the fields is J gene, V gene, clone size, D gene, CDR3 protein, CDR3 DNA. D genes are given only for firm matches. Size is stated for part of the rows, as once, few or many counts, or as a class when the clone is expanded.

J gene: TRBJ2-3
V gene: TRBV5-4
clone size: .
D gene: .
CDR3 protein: CASSQGIPDTQYF
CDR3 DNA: TGTGCCAGCAGCCAGGGGATCCCAGATACGCAGTATTTT

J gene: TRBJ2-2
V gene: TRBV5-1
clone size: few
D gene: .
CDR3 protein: CASSPRGTGELFF
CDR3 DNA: TGCGCCAGCAGCCCCCGGGGCACCGGGGAGCTGTTTTTT

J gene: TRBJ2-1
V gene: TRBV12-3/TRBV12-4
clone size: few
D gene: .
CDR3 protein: CASSRLYNEQFF
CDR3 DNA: TGTGCCAGCAGTCGACTATACAATGAGCAGTTCTTC

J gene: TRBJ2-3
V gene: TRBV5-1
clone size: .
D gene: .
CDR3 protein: CASSLVMGTDTQYF
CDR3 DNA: TGCGCCAGCAGCTTGGTTATGGGCACAGATACGCAGTATTTT

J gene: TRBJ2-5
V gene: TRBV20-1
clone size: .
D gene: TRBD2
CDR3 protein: CSALRSGGLLGEETQYF
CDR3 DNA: TGCAGTGCCCTAAGGAGCGGGGGACTACTCGGGGAGGAGACCCAGTACTTC

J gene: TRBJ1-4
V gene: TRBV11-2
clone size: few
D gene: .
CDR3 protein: CASSTAVGTATNEKLFF
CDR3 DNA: TGTGCCAGCAGCACCGCTGTTGGGACCGCGACTAATGAAAAACTGTTTTTT

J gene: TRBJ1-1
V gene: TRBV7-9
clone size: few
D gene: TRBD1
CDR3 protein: CASSDNRGLSTEAFF
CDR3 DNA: TGTGCCAGCAGCGATAACAGGGGGCTGAGCACTGAAGCTTTCTTT

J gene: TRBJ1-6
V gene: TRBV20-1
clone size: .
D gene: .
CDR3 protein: CSAQRGSSYNSPLHF
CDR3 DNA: TGCAGTGCCCAGCGGGGGAGCTCCTATAATTCACCCCTCCACTTT

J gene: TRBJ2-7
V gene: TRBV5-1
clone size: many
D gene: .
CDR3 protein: CASSGQANYEQYF
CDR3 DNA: TGCGCCAGCAGCGGGCAGGCGAACTACGAGCAGTACTTC

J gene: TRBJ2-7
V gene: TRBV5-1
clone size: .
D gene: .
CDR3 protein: CASSPQPQGMGGEQYF
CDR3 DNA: TGCGCCAGCAGCCCCCAGCCCCAGGGGATGGGAGGCGAGCAGTACTTC

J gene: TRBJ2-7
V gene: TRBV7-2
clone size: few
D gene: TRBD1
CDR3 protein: CASSLRQGWYEQYF
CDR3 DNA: TGTGCCAGCAGCCTAAGACAGGGTTGGTACGAGCAGTACTTC

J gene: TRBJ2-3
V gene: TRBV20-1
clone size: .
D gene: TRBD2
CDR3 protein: CSAPRIAGGQDTQYF
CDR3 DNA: TGCAGTGCCCCTCGGATAGCGGGGGGGCAAGATACGCAGTATTTT

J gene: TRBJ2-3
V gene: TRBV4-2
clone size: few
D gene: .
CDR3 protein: CASSQDPIDTQYF
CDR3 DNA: TGTGCCAGCAGCCAAGATCCGATAGATACGCAGTATTTT

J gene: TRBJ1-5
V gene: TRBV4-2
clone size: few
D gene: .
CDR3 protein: CASSSDSSNQPQHF
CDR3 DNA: TGTGCCAGCAGCTCTGACTCTAGCAATCAGCCCCAGCATTTT

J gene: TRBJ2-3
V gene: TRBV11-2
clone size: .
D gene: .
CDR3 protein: CASSIRALGTDTQYF
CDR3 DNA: TGTGCCAGCAGCATCCGGGCCCTAGGCACGGATACGCAGTATTTT

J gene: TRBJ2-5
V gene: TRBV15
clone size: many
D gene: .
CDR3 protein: CATSRDVSREETQYF
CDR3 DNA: TGTGCCACCAGCAGAGATGTATCCAGAGAAGAGACCCAGTACTTC

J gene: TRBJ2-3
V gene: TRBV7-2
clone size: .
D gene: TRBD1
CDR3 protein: CASNKGASTDTQYF
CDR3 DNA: TGTGCCAGCAACAAGGGGGCGAGCACAGATACGCAGTATTTT

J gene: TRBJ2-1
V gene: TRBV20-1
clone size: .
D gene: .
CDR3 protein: CSARVGRGLNEQFF
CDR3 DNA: TGCAGTGCTAGAGTGGGGCGGGGACTCAATGAGCAGTTCTTC

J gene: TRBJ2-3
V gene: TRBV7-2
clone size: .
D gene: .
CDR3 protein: CASTPPRGTSTDTQYF
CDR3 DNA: TGTGCCAGCACCCCTCCCCGGGGGACTAGCACAGATACGCAGTATTTT

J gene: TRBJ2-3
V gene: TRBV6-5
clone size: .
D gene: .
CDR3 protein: CASRHHLSGDTQYF
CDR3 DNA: TGTGCCAGCCGACACCATCTTAGCGGAGATACGCAGTATTTT

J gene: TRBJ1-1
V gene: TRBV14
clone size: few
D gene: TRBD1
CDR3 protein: CASSDYRGANTEAFF
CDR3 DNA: TGTGCCAGCAGCGACTACAGGGGCGCGAACACTGAAGCTTTCTTT

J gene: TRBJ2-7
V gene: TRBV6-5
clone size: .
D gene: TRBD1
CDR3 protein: CASSQRQGREQYF
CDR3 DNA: TGTGCCAGCAGCCAACGACAGGGCCGGGAGCAGTACTTC

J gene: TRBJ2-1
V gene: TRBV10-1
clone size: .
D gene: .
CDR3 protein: CASRDRKTYNEQFF
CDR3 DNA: TGCGCCAGCAGGGACAGAAAGACTTACAATGAGCAGTTCTTC

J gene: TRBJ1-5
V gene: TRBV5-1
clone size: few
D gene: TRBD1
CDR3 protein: CASSLAGQFNQPQHF
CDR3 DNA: TGCGCCAGCAGCTTGGCGGGACAGTTCAATCAGCCCCAGCATTTT

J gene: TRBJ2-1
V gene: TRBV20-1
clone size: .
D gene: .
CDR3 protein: CSASNRAYNEQFF
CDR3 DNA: TGCAGTGCTAGCAACAGGGCCTACAATGAGCAGTTCTTC

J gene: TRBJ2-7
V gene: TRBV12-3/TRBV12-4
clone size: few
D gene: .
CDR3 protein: CASSLGPGEQYF
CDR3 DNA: TGTGCCAGCAGTTTAGGGCCGGGAGAGCAGTACTTC

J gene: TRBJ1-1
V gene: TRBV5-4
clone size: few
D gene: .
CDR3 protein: CASSSPSGTNEAFF
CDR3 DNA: TGTGCCAGCAGCTCCCCCTCCGGGACAAATGAAGCTTTCTTT

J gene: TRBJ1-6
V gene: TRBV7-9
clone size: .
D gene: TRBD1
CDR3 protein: CASSLIGQGESSYNSPLHF
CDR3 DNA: TGTGCCAGCAGCTTAATAGGACAGGGGGAGAGCTCCTATAATTCACCCCTCCACTTT

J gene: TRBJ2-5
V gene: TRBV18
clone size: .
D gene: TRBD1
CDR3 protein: CASSIRQGSETQYF
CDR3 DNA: TGTGCCAGCTCAATAAGACAGGGATCAGAGACCCAGTACTTC

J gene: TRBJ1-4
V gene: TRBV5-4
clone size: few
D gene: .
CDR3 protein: CASSLGGAGEKLFF
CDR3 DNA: TGTGCCAGCAGCTTGGGAGGGGCGGGTGAAAAACTGTTTTTT

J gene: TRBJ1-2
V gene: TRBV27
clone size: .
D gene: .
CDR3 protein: CASGKRDTAGYTF
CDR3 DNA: TGTGCCAGCGGTAAGCGGGACACTGCTGGCTACACCTTC

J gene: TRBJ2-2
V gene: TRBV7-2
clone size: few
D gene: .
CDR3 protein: CASSLVRLAFSTGELFF
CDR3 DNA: TGTGCCAGCAGCTTAGTCCGGCTAGCGTTCAGCACCGGGGAGCTGTTTTTT

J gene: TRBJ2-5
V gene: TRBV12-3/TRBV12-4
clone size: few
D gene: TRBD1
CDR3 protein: CASSAGQGRETQYF
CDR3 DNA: TGTGCCAGCAGCGCGGGACAGGGGCGAGAGACCCAGTACTTC

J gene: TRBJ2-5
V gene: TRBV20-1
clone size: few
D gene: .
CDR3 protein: CSAIGGASQETQYF
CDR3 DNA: TGCAGTGCTATAGGCGGGGCCAGCCAAGAGACCCAGTACTTC

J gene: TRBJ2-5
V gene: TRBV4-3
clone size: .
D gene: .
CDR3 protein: CASSPRGEETQYF
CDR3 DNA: TGCGCCAGCAGCCCGCGCGGGGAAGAGACCCAGTACTTC

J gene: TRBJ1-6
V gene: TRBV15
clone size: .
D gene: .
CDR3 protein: CATSRERGGISPLHF
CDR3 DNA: TGTGCCACCAGCAGGGAAAGGGGGGGTATTTCACCCCTCCACTTT